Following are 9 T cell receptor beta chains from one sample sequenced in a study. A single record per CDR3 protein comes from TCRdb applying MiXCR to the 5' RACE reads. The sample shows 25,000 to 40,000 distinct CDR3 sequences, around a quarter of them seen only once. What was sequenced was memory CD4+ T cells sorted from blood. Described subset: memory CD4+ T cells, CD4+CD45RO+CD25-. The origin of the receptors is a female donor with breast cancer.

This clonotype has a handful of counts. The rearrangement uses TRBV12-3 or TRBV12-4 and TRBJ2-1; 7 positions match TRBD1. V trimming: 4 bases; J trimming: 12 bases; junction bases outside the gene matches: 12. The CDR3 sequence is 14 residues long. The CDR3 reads CASSSEGRGFVQFF. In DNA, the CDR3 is TGTGCCAGCAGTTCCGAAGGCAGGGGGTTTGTGCAGTTCTTC.

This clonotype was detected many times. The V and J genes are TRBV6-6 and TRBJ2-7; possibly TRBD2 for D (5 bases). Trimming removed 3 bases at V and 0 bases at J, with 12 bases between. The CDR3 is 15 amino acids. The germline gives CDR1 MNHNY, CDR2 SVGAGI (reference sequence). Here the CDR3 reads CASSYYSASSYEQYF. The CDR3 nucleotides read TGTGCCAGCAGTTATTATAGCGCGAGCTCCTACGAGCAGTACTTC.

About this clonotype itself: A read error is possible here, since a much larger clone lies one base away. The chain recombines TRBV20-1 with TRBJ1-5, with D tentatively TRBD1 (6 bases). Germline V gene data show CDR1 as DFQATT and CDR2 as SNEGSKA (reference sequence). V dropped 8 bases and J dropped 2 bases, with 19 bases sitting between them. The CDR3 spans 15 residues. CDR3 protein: CSTTQGGIGNQPQHF. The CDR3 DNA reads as TGCAGTACCACACAGGGTGGGATAGGCAATCAGCCCCAGCATTTT.

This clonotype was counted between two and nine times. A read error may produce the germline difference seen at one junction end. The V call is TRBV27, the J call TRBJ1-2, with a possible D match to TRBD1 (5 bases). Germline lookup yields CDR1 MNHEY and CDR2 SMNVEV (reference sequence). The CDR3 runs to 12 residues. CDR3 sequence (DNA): TGTGCCAGCAGGGAGGGGTACTATGGCTACATCTTC. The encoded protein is CASREGYYGYIF.

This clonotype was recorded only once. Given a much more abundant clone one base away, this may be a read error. The CDR3 nucleotides are TGTGCCAGCGGTTTAGACACAACCTACGAGCAGTACTTC. Protein sequence: CASGLDTTYEQYF. This sequence joins TRBV12-3 or TRBV12-4 and TRBJ2-7; D gene unclear. The CDR3 loop spans 13 amino acids.

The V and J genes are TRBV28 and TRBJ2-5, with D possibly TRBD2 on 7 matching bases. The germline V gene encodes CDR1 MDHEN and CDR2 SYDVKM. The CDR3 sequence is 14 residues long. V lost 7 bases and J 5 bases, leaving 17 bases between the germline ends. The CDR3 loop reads CASIPGGGVETQYF. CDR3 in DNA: TGTGCCAGCATCCCCGGAGGGGGGGTGGAGACCCAGTACTTC.

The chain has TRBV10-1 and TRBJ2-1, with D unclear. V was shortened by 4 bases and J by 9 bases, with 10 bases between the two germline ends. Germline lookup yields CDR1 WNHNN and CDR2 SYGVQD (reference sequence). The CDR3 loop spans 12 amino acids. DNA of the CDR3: TGCGCCAGCAGTGTTGATGAAACTGAGCAGTTCTTC. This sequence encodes CASSVDETEQFF.

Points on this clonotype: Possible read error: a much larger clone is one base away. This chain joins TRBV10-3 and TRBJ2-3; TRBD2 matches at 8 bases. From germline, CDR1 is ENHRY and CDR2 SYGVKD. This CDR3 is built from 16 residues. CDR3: CAINESGGPETDTQYF. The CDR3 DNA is TGTGCCATCAATGAGTCGGGGGGGCCCGAGACAGATACGCAGTATTTT.

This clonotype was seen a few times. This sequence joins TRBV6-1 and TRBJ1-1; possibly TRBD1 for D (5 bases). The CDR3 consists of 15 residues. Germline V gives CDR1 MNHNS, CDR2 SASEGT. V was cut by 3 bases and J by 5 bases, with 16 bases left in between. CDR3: CASSDTPGGDTEAFF. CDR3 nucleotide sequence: TGTGCCAGCAGTGACACCCCTGGGGGGGATACTGAAGCTTTCTTT.